Reported below is one T cell receptor (beta chain). This clone was recorded a few times. Its recognized antigen is unknown. Nothing much larger sits one base from this clone, and base qualities are not available. This entry comes from a study of blood T cell repertoires in COVID-19 (TCRdb year 2020). Some background on the complete study: Collaborator samples came from the United States, Italy and Spain and covered acute and convalescent phases of COVID-19. The material from the prospective study consisted of cDNA or gDNA derived from T cells, B-cell-depleted T cells, or PBMCs. Deeply sampled blood TCRbeta repertoires from subjects exposed to, actively infected with, or recovered from COVID-19 were included in the dataset. The repertoires were made available in a free public database intended to serve as a resource for research on the immune response to SARS-CoV-2. The samples were drawn from the first 160 participants of the ongoing ImmuneRACE study and from under 1,500 subjects provided by 6 global collaborators. A de-identified subject ID, COVID-19 status, age in years and sex were almost always included in the sample metadata. HLA class I and class II types, where available, came from metadata supplied by the sample provider rather than from assay-based typing.

Reading the germline V gene (reference sequence) gives CDR1 MNHNY and CDR2 SVGAGI. The CDR3 contains 14 residues, cysteine and phenylalanine counted. Only the CDR3 DNA is retained, 42 bases long and in frame from the first base. V drops 11 bases and J drops 4 bases, leaving 20 bases in between. TCRbeta CDR3 regions were amplified from genomic DNA using the immunoSEQ Assay, a bias-controlled multiplex PCR. For the original study's pipeline: Nucleated cell counts per sample were estimated from amplification of reference gene primers within the assay. To quantify the absolute abundance of each unique TCRbeta CDR3 rearrangement, sequence reads were collapsed and filtered. Productive Simpson clonality was computed per sample as the square root of Simpson's diversity index over productive rearrangements. As stored in TCRdb, this immuneACCESS dataset retains in-frame rearrangements with V and J assigned. A fraction of the clones does not appear; measured against another copy, unresolved V genes explain less than half of the discrepancy, and the remainder lacks a known reason. V and J calls plus clone size are reproduced from that table; the DNA served to infer D and trimming. The sample table shows over 150,000 clones, and around four fifths are seen once. The ten largest account for around 8.9% of the sample.

One collaborating source in Seattle enrolled patients while the patients were actively infected and followed the patients over time throughout the course of disease. Collaborating institutions collected whole blood in K2EDTA tubes following their own protocols. For TCRbeta analysis, collaborators shipped samples in one of three forms: frozen whole blood, isolated PBMCs, or DNA extracted from either of those sample types. The paper as a whole reports these results and caveats: The amount of clinical and demographic metadata varied by source and participant and was provided uncurated.

Sequences were obtained from peripheral blood. The sequence is built from TRBV6-6 and TRBJ1-2; D gene: possibly TRBD1, on 6 matching bases. This TCR was recovered from a woman aged 80 or over with COVID-19, enrolled during active disease. For the CDR3, the sequence is CAGGGGRGSYGYTF. The DNA sequence is as follows: TGTGCCGGGGGGGGAGGCAGGGGAAGCTATGGCTACACCTTC.